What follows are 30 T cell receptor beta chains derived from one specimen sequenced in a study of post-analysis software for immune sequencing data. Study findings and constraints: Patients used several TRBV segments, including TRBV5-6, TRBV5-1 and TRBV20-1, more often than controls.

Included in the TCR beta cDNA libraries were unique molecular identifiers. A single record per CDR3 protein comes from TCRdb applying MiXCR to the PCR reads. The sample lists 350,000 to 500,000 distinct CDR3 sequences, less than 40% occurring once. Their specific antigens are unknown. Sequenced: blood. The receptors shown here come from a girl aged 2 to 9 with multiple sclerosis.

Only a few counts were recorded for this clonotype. The DNA of the CDR3 is TGTGCCAGCAGGCCCTTTCCGACAGGGTCTTCGTGGGATGAGCAGTTCTTC. Its protein is CASRPFPTGSSWDEQFF. The V gene is TRBV9, the J gene TRBJ2-1; 7 nucleotides line up with TRBD1. This CDR3 comprises 17 residues. Germline CDR1 is SGDLS and CDR2 is YYNGEE. The junction had 19 bases not matched to a gene; V was cut back by 5 bases and J by 8 bases.

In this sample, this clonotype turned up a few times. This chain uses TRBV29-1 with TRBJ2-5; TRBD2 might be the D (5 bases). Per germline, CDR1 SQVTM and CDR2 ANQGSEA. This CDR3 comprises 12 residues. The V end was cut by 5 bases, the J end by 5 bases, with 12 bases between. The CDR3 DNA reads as TGCAGCGTTTCGTTTAGGGAGGAGACCCAGTACTTC. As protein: CSVSFREETQYF.

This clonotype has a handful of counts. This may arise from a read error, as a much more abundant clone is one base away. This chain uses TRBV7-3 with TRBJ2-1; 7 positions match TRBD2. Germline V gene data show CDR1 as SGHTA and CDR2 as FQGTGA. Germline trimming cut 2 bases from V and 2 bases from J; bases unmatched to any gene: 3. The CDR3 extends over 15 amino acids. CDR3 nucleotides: TGTGCCAGCAGCTTAGTCGGGACTACCTACAATGAGCAGTTCTTC. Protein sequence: CASSLVGTTYNEQFF.

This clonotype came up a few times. CDR3 protein: CASSLDWSIRTSGANVLTF. The CDR3 nucleotides read TGTGCCAGCAGCTTAGATTGGAGTATCCGAACATCTGGGGCCAACGTCCTGACTTTC. The chain has TRBV11-2 and TRBJ2-6; no clear D. Germline V gene data show CDR1 as SGHAT and CDR2 as FQNNGV. The CDR3 contains 19 residues. Trimming left V 0 bases short and J 1 base short, with 16 bases between.

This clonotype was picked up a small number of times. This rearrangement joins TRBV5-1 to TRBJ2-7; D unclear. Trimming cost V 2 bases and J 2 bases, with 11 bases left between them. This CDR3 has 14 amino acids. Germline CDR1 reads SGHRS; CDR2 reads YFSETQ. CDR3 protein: CASSLTLPTYEQYF. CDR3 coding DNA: TGCGCCAGCAGCTTAACGCTACCTACCTACGAGCAGTACTTC.

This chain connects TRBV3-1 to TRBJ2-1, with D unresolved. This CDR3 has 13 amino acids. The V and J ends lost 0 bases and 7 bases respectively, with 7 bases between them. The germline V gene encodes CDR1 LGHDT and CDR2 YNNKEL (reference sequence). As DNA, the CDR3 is TGTGCCAGCAGCCAAGATTGGCAGAATGAGCAGTTCTTC. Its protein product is CASSQDWQNEQFF.

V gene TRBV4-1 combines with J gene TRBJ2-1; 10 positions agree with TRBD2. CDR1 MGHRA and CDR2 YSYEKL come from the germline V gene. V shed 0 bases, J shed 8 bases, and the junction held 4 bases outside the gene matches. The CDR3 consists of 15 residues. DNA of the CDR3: TGCGCCAGCAGCCAAGATGCACTAGCGGGGTATGAGCAGTTCTTC. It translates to CASSQDALAGYEQFF.

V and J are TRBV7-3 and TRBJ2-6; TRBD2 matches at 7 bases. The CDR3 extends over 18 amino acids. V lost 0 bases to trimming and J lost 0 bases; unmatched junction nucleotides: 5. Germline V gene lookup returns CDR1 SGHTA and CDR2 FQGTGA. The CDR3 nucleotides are TGTGCCAGCAGCTTAACGTACGGGGGGAGCTCTGGGGCCAACGTCCTGACTTTC. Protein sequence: CASSLTYGGSSGANVLTF.

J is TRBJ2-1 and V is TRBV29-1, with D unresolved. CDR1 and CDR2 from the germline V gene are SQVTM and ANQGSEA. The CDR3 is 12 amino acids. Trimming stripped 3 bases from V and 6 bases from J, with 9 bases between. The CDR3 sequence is CSVERTINEQFF. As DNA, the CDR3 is TGCAGCGTTGAGCGGACCATCAATGAGCAGTTCTTC.

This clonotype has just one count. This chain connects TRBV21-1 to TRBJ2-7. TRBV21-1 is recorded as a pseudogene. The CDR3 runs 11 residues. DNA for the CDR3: TGTGCCAGCACCCTAGGGTACGAGCAGTACTTC. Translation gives CASTLGYEQYF.

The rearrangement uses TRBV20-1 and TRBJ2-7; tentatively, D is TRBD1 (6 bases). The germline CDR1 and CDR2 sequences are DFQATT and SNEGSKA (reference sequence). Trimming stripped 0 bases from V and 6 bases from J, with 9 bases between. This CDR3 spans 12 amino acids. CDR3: CSARDPRGEQYF. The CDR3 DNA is TGCAGTGCTAGAGATCCCAGGGGCGAGCAGTACTTC.

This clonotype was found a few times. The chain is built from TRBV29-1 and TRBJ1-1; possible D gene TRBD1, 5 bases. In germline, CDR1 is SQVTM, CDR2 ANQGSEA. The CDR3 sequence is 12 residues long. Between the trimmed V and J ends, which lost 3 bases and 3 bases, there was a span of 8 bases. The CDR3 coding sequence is TGCAGCGTTGAGCGGGGGTACACTGAAGCTTTCTTT. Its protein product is CSVERGYTEAFF.

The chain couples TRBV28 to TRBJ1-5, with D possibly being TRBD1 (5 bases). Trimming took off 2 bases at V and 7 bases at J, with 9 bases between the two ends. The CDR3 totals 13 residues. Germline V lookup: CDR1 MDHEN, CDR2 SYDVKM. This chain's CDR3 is CASSLQGSQPQHF. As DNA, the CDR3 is TGTGCCAGCAGTTTACAGGGTAGCCAGCCCCAGCATTTT. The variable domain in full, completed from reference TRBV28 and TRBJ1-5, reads DVKVTQSSRYLVKRTGEKVFLECVQDMDHENMFWYRQDPGLGLRLIYFSYDVKMKEKGDIPEGYSVSREKKERFSLILESASTNQTSMYLCASSLQGSQPQHFGDGTRLSIL.

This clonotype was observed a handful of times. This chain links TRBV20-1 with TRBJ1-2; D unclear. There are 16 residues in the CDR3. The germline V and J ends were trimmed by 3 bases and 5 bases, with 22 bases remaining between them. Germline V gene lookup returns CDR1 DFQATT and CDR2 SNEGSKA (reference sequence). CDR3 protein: CSASRMWSPRGYGYTF. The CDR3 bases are TGCAGTGCTAGTCGGATGTGGTCGCCTCGAGGATATGGCTACACCTTC.

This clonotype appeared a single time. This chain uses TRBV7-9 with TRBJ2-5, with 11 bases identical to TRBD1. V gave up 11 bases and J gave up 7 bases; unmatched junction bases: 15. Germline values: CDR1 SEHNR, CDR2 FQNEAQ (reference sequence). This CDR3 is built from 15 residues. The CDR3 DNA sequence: TGTGCCGGGGTTGCGGACAGGGGGCACCTCGGGACCCAGTACTTC. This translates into CAGVADRGHLGTQYF.

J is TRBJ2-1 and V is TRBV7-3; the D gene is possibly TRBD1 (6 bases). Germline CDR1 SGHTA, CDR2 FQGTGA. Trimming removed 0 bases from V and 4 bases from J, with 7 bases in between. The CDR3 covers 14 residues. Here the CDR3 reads CASSLTGQYNEQFF. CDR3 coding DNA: TGTGCCAGCAGCTTAACTGGACAGTACAATGAGCAGTTCTTC. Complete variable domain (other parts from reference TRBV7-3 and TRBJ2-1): GAGVSQTPSNKVTEKGKYVELRCDPISGHTALYWYRQSLGQGPEFLIYFQGTGAADDSGLPNDRFFAVRPEGSVSTLKIQRTERGDSAVYLCASSLTGQYNEQFFGPGTRLTVL.

This CDR3 reads CASSLASQIYEQYF. The CDR3 DNA reads as TGTGCCAGCAGCTTAGCCTCCCAGATCTACGAGCAGTACTTC. The rearrangement links TRBV7-9 to TRBJ2-7; D not resolved. The CDR3 is 14 amino acids. V lost 0 bases, J lost 3 bases, and 9 bases lay in between. The germline CDR1 and CDR2 sequences are SEHNR and FQNEAQ (reference sequence). Combining the CDR3 with reference TRBV7-9 and TRBJ2-7 gives the whole variable domain DTGVSQNPRHKITKRGQNVTFRCDPISEHNRLYWYRQTLGQGPEFLTYFQNEAQLEKSRLLSDRFSAERPKGSFSTLEIQRTEQGDSAMYLCASSLASQIYEQYFGPGTRLTVT.

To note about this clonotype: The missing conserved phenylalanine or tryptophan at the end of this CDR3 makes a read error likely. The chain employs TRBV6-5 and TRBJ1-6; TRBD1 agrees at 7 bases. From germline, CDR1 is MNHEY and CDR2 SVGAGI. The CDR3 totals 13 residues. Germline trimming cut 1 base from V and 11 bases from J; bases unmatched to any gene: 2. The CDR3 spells CASSYYRGAPLHL. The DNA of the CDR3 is TGTGCCAGCAGTTACTACAGGGGAGCACCCCTCCACTTG.

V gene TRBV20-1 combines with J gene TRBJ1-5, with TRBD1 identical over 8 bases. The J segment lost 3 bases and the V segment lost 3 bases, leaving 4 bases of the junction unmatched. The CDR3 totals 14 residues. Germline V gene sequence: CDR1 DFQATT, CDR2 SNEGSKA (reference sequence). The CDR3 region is CSASTGGFNQPQHF. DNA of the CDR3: TGCAGTGCTAGTACAGGGGGGTTCAATCAGCCCCAGCATTTT.

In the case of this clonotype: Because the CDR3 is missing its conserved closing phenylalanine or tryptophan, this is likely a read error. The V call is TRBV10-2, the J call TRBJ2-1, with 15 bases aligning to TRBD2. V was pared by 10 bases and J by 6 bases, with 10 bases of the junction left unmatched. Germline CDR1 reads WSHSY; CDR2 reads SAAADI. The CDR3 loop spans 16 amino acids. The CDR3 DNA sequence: TGCGCCACCGCTGGGACTAGCGGGAGGTTAGGCAATGAGCAGTTCTCC. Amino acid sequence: CATAGTSGRLGNEQFS.

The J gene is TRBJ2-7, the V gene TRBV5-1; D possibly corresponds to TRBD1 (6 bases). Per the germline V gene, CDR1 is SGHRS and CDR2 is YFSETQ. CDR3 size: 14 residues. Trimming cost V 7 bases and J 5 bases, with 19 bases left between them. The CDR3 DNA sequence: TGCGCCAGCGGACGAGGGACATTTTTGAACGAGCAGTACTTC. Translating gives CASGRGTFLNEQYF.

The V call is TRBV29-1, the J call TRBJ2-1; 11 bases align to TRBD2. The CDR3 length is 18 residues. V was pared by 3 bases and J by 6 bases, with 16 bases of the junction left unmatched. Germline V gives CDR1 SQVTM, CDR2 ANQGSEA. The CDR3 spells CSVEVLAGGIVSINEQFF. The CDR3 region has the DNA TGCAGCGTTGAGGTTTTAGCGGGAGGGATCGTTAGTATCAATGAGCAGTTCTTC.

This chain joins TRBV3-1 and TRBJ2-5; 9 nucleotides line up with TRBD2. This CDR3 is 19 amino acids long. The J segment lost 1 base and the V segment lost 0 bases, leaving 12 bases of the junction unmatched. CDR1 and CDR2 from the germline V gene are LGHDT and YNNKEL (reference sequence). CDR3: CASSQDNLAGLYTQETQYF. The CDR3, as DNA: TGTGCCAGCAGCCAAGATAATCTAGCGGGGCTGTATACCCAAGAGACCCAGTACTTC.

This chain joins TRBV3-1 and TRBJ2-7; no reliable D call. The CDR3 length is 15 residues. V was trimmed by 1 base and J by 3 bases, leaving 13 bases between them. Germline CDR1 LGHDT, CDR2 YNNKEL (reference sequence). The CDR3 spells CASSQVEGIIYEQYF. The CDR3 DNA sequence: TGTGCCAGCAGCCAAGTTGAAGGTATTATCTACGAGCAGTACTTC.

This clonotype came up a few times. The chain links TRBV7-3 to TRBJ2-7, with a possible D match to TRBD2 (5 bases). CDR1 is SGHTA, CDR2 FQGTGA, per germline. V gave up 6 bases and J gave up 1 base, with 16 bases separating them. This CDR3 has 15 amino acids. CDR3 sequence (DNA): TGTGCCAGCAGTACAGCGGCGGATAGGTCCTACGAGCAGTACTTC. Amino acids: CASSTAADRSYEQYF.

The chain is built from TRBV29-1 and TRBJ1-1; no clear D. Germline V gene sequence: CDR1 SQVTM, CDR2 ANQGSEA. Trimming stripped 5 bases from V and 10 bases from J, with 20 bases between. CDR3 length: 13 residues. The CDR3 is CSVYPIGRSGAFF. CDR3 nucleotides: TGCAGCGTTTACCCCATTGGGCGGTCTGGAGCTTTCTTT.

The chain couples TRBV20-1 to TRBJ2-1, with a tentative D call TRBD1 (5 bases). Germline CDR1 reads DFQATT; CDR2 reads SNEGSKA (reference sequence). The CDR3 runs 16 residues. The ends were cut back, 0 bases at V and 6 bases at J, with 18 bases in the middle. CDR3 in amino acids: CSARDRLRGYSNEQFF. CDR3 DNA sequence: TGCAGTGCTAGAGATCGGTTAAGGGGATACAGCAATGAGCAGTTCTTC.

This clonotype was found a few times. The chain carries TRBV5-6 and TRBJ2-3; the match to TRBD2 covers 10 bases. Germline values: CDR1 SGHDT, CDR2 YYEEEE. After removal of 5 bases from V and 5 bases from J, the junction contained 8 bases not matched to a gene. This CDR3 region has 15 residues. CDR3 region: CASRFRSSGRDTQYF. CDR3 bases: TGTGCCAGCAGGTTCCGTTCTAGCGGGAGAGATACGCAGTATTTT.

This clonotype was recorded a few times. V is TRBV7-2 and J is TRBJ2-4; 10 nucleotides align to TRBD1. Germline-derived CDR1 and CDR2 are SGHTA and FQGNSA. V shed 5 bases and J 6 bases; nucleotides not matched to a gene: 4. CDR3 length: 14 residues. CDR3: CASSPDRGRNIQYF. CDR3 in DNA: TGTGCCAGCAGCCCCGACAGGGGGCGAAACATTCAGTACTTC.

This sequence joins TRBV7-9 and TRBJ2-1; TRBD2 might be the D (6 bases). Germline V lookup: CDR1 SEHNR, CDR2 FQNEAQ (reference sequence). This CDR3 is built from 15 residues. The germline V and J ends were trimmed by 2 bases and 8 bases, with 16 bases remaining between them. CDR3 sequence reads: CASSLSGRTYDEQFF. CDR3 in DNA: TGTGCCAGCAGCTTATCAGGGAGGACGTACGATGAGCAGTTCTTC.